The clone carrying this TCR beta chain was counted once. Its antigen is unknown. This entry comes from a study of cytomegalovirus exposure and HLA in healthy donors. General study points: Later analysis suggested most CMV-associated TCR beta chains were HLA-restricted. 16,951 TCR beta sequences were associated with HLA alleles at 0.05 false discovery rate in a later analysis.

From germline, CDR1 is LNHDA and CDR2 SQIVND (reference sequence). The CDR3 is 15 residues long. V lost 8 bases to trimming and J lost 4 bases; unmatched junction nucleotides: 7. It was with 60 Vbeta and 13 Jbeta primers that the PCR ran. TCRdb keeps only in-frame clones here, not all; method: immunoSEQ multiplex PCR. The table lists approximately 150,000 clones, around 80% of them singletons. Material: PBMCs. The gene calls are TRBV19 and TRBJ2-3; 12 nucleotides agree with TRBD2. The sequence was collected from a man between 18 and 29 years old in good health and CMV-seropositive. CDR3 residues: CASGRLAGVPDTQYF. For the CDR3, the DNA is TGTGCCAGTGGAAGACTAGCGGGAGTTCCAGATACGCAGTATTTT.